The subject of this entry is one TCR beta chain. Antigen: not known. These data come from a study of response to subunit inactivated influenza vaccine. Points from the study as a whole: A suggestion made by the authors is that each seasonal influenza vaccination recruits few new T cells.

TCRdb reanalysed the RT-PCR reads using MiXCR and keeps one entry per CDR3 protein. The data show hundreds of thousands of distinct CDR3 sequences, about 15% seen once. V lost 4 bases to trimming and J lost 1 base, with 17 bases between them. The CDR3 runs 17 residues. The receptor was isolated from a man over 45 who received an inactivated influenza vaccine. The chain is built from TRBV12-3 or TRBV12-4 and TRBJ2-1; D possibly corresponds to TRBD2 (6 bases). The sequenced sample was PBMCs from blood, obtained about 13 days after vaccination. CDR3 nucleotides: TGTGCCAGCAGTTGGCGGGGAGCGGAGAGATCCTACAATGAGCAGTTCTTC. Translation gives CASSWRGAERSYNEQFF.